These T cell receptor beta chains were read from a single sample in a study of OX40 agonist ivuxolimab in advanced cancers. The repertoire was sequenced with immunoSEQ multiplex PCR; TCRdb's copy has only in-frame clones and lacks some. The repertoire has tens of thousands of clones, less than 90% of them found once; the top ten carry 3% to 3.5%. Sample: CD4+ or CD8+ T cells sorted from blood, taken in a trial of the OX40 agonist ivuxolimab. These receptors were obtained from an adult with an advanced solid tumor such as melanoma, head and neck, liver or kidney cancer. CDR3s include the opening cysteine and the closing phenylalanine or tryptophan. The order of the fields is V gene, D gene, clone size, J gene, CDR3 DNA, CDR3 protein. The D gene is left open where the match is weak. The size of a clone is reported for some rows only, either as once, few or many, or as a class for expanded clones.

TRBV7-2	-	-	TRBJ2-1	TGTGCCAGCAGCCCCGCTGGGGGTAGCTTCAATGAGCAGTTCTTC	CASSPAGGSFNEQFF
TRBV28	TRBD1	few	TRBJ1-4	TGTGCCAGCAGCCTGTCCAGGGGGAACGAAAAACTGTTTTTT	CASSLSRGNEKLFF
TRBV10-3	TRBD1	-	TRBJ2-1	TGTGCCATCAGTGAGACCGACAGGGGCTCCTACAATGAGCAGTTCTTC	CAISETDRGSYNEQFF
TRBV14	-	-	TRBJ1-2	TGTGCCAGCAGCCAAGCACTACAGGGCTTCGGCTACACCTTC	CASSQALQGFGYTF
TRBV6-5	-	-	TRBJ2-7	TGTGCCAGCAGTCTAAGGGGAGTTACGAACTTC	CASSLRGVTNF
TRBV7-3	-	-	TRBJ1-2	TGTGCCAGCAGCTTAGACGGATCCCCCTATGGCTACACCTTC	CASSLDGSPYGYTF
TRBV6-1	-	-	TRBJ2-7	TGTGCCAGCAGTTATGGGAAATACGAGCAGTACTTC	CASSYGKYEQYF
TRBV9	TRBD2	-	TRBJ2-7	TGTGCCAGCAGCGCGGGACTAGCGGGGGGCTTTAACGACGAGCAGTACTTC	CASSAGLAGGFNDEQYF
TRBV28	-	few	TRBJ1-2	TGTGCCAGCAGTCTAGGGGTCGGAACATATGGCTACACCTTC	CASSLGVGTYGYTF
TRBV14	TRBD1	-	TRBJ2-7	TGTGCCAGCAGCCCATACGGCAGGGGGTACTCCTACGAGCAGTACTTC	CASSPYGRGYSYEQYF
TRBV7-2	TRBD2	-	TRBJ2-7	TGTGCCAGCAGCCCTCCGGGGGGCCTAGCGGGGAGGGAGCAGTACTTC	CASSPPGGLAGREQYF
TRBV4-1	-	once	TRBJ2-5	TGCGCCAGCAGCTGGGGACAAAAAGAGACCCAGTACTTC	CASSWGQKETQYF
TRBV30	-	-	TRBJ1-2	TGTGCCTGGACAACATCTAACTATGGCTACACCTTC	CAWTTSNYGYTF
TRBV5-4	TRBD1	-	TRBJ2-7	TGTGCCAGCAGCTTTGGGACAGGGGGCTCCGAGCAGTACTTC	CASSFGTGGSEQYF
TRBV20-1	-	-	TRBJ2-7	TGCAGTGCTGTAAGTTTGCCGGGGCAGTACTTC	CSAVSLPGQYF
TRBV5-5	-	once	TRBJ1-1	TGTGCCAGCAGCTTAGTGCAGGTGCTGAACACTGAAGCTTTCTTT	CASSLVQVLNTEAFF
TRBV7-9	-	-	TRBJ2-1	TGTGCCAGAGAAGGGGAGCGTGATGAGCAGTTCTTC	CAREGERDEQFF
TRBV5-1	-	-	TRBJ2-7	TGCGCCAGCAGCTTGGCGAGAGGGGGAATAGAATCCGTTACCTACGAGCAGTACTTC	CASSLARGGIESVTYEQYF
TRBV21-1	-	few	TRBJ1-2	TGTGCCACCTGGACAGAAGAAACGGAGGGCTACACCTTC	CATWTEETEGYTF
TRBV14	-	-	TRBJ2-5	TGTGCCAGCAGCCAAGTTGCCTTCCAAGAGACCCAGTACTTC	CASSQVAFQETQYF
TRBV28	TRBD1	-	TRBJ2-7	TGTGCCAGCAGTTCCCCGGGACAGGGAGCCTACGAGCAGTACTTC	CASSSPGQGAYEQYF
TRBV7-3	TRBD1	-	TRBJ2-2	TGTGCCAGCAGCTCTCGACAGGGGGGCACCGGGGAGCTGTTTTTT	CASSSRQGGTGELFF
TRBV11-3	TRBD2	once	TRBJ2-1	TGTGCCAGCAGCCCTCGGGCTAGCGGGGGGGCAAGTAATGAGCAGTTCTTC	CASSPRASGGASNEQFF
TRBV19	TRBD1	once	TRBJ1-5	TGTGCCAGTAGTATTACAGGGGGCTTCGGTCAGCCCCAGCATTTT	CASSITGGFGQPQHF
TRBV7-9	-	-	TRBJ1-3	TGTGCCAGCAGCTTGGAAGGGGCGGGAGACACCATATATTTT	CASSLEGAGDTIYF
TRBV6-6	TRBD2	few	TRBJ2-1	TGTGCCAGCAGTTACGAAATCCTAGCGGGGGCGGGTGAGCAGTTCTTC	CASSYEILAGAGEQFF
TRBV20-1	-	-	TRBJ1-5	TGCAGTGCTGGCGAGCCCCAGCATTTT	CSAGEPQHF
TRBV19	TRBD1	-	TRBJ1-2	TGTGCCAGTAGTACCAACAGGGGGCAGGACTACTATGGCTACACCTTC	CASSTNRGQDYYGYTF
TRBV5-6	-	-	TRBJ1-6	TGTGCCAGCAGCTTCACGACAGCAAGCTCCTATAATTCACCCCTCCACTTT	CASSFTTASSYNSPLHF
TRBV11-2	-	-	TRBJ2-2	TGCGCCAGCAGCCCGAGGTGGGCGGGGCACTCTACCGGGGAGCTGTTTTTT	CASSPRWAGHSTGELFF
TRBV5-1	TRBD2	once	TRBJ2-7	TGCGCCAGCAGCTACAGCGGGGCCGACGAGCAGTACTTC	CASSYSGADEQYF
TRBV5-1	TRBD1	-	TRBJ2-1	TGCGCCAGCAGCTTGGCCCTTGGACAGGGGAACAATGAGCAGTTCTTC	CASSLALGQGNNEQFF
TRBV10-2	TRBD2	-	TRBJ2-2	TGCGCCAGCAGTCGAATAGCGGGCGCTACCCCCGGGGAGCTGTTTTTT	CASSRIAGATPGELFF
TRBV6-1	TRBD2	-	TRBJ2-1	TGTGCCAGCAGTGCTAGCGGGGGGGTTAATGAGCAGTTCTTC	CASSASGGVNEQFF
TRBV10-3	TRBD2	-	TRBJ2-1	TGTGCCATCAGTGAGTCGTCGTCTAGCGGGGGGCCCAATGAGCAGTTCTTC	CAISESSSSGGPNEQFF
TRBV11-3	-	-	TRBJ2-2	TGTGCCAGCAGCTTACAGGGGCGGGGCGGCGGGGAGCTGTTTTTT	CASSLQGRGGGELFF
TRBV28	TRBD1	-	TRBJ2-5	TGTGCCAGCAGTATCCAACAGGGGGCGGTTGAGACCCAGTACTTC	CASSIQQGAVETQYF